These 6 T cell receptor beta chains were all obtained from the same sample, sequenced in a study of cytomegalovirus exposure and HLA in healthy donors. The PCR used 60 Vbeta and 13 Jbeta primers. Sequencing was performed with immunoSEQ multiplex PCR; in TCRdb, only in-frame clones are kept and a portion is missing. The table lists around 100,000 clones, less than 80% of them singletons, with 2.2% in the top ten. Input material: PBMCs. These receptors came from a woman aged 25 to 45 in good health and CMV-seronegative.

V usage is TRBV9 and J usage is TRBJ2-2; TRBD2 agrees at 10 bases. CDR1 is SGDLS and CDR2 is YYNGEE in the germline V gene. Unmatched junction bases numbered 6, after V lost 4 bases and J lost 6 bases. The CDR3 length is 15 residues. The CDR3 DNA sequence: TGTGCCAGCAGCTGGGGACTAGCGAGGGCCGGGGAGCTGTTTTTT. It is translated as CASSWGLARAGELFF.

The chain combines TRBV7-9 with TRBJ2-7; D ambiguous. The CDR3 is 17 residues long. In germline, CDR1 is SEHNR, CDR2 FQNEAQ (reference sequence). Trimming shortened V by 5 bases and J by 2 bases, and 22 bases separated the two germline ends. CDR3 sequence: CASSPPFRSRNPYEQYF. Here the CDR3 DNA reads TGTGCCAGCAGCCCTCCTTTTAGATCCCGAAACCCCTACGAGCAGTACTTC.

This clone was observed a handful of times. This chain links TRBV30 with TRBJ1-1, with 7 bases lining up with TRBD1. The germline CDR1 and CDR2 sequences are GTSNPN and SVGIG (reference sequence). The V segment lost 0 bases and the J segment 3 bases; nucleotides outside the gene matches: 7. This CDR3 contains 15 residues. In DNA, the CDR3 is TGTGCCTGGAGTGTACGCGGAGGGGGCTACACTGAAGCTTTCTTT. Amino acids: CAWSVRGGGYTEAFF.

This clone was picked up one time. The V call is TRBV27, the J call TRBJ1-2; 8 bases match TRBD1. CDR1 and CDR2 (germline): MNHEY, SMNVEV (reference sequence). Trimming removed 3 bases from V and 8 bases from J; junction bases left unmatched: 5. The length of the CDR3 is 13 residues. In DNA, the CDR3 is TGTGCCAGCAGTTTCGGACAGGGCGGAGGCTACACCTTC. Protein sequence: CASSFGQGGGYTF.

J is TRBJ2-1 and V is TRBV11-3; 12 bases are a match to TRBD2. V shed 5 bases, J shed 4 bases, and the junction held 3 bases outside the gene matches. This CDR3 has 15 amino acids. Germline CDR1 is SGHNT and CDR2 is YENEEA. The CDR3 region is CASSVGTSGYNEQFF. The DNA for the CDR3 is TGTGCCAGCAGCGTCGGGACTAGCGGGTACAATGAGCAGTTCTTC.

CDR3 DNA: TGCGCCAGCAGCTTGTCCGGGGCCTACGAGCAGTACTTC. It translates to CASSLSGAYEQYF. J is TRBJ2-7 and V is TRBV5-1; a possible D gene is TRBD2 (5 bases). CDR1 and CDR2 from the germline V gene are SGHRS and YFSETQ. Deletions cut 1 base from V and 2 bases from J, with 7 bases between. The CDR3 has 13 amino acids.